Below, 10 T cell receptor beta chains from the same sample are listed, as sequenced in a study of blood T cell repertoires in COVID-19. Clones were sequenced by immunoSEQ multiplex PCR, and TCRdb holds only the in-frame ones, with some missing. The sample holds 200,000 to 250,000 clones, over 65% seen once. Sequences were obtained from PBMCs or T cells enriched from blood (not recorded which). Source of these receptors: a woman in her sixties or seventies who had recovered from COVID-19.

The chain links TRBV19 to TRBJ1-6; TRBD1 aligns across 7 bases. Looked up from germline, CDR1 is LNHDA and CDR2 is SQIVND (reference sequence). The V gene end was trimmed by 6 bases and the J gene end by 0 bases; junction bases not matched to a gene: 17. This CDR3 region has 20 residues. This chain's CDR3 is CASSPQGLSSTSSYNSPLHF. DNA of the CDR3: TGTGCCAGTAGCCCACAGGGGCTATCCTCAACCAGCTCCTATAATTCACCCCTCCACTTT. Looking up the rest from reference TRBV19 and TRBJ1-6 gives the full variable domain: DGGITQSPKYLFRKEGQNVTLSCEQNLNHDAMYWYRQDPGQGLRLIYYSQIVNDFQKGDIAEGYSVSREKKESFPLTVTSAQKNPTAFYLCASSPQGLSSTSSYNSPLHFGNGTRLTVT.

This clone has only a few counts. This chain joins TRBV3-1 (or the pseudogene TRBV3-2) and TRBJ2-7; possibly TRBD2 for D (6 bases). This CDR3 is built from 13 residues. Deletions cut 4 bases from V and 7 bases from J, with 14 bases between. Germline V CDR1 and CDR2: LGHDT, YNNKEL (reference sequence). The CDR3 spells CASSLGRGLEQYF. CDR3 in DNA: TGTGCCAGCAGCCTGGGACGGGGACTGGAGCAGTACTTC.

This clone was detected once. The chain joins TRBV12-3 or TRBV12-4 to TRBJ2-1; 8 nucleotides align to TRBD2. Trimming took 1 base from V and 9 from J; bases not matched to a gene: 2. The CDR3 is 13 residues long. The CDR3 protein is CASSLVLAGEQFF. The CDR3 DNA reads as TGTGCCAGCAGTTTAGTCCTAGCGGGTGAGCAGTTCTTC.

CDR3 in DNA: TGCAGCGTAGACTTCGGACAGGGGGTGGGCGAGCAGTACTTC. Amino acids: CSVDFGQGVGEQYF. The J gene is TRBJ2-7, the V gene TRBV29-1, with TRBD1 identical over 10 bases. This CDR3 spans 14 amino acids. The germline V gene encodes CDR1 SQVTM and CDR2 ANQGSEA. V dropped 6 bases and J dropped 6; count of bases not matched to a gene: 11.

The V gene is TRBV27, the J gene TRBJ2-7; TRBD1 matches 7 bases. Trimming cost V 2 bases and J 2 bases; bases outside gene matches: 6. The germline gives CDR1 MNHEY, CDR2 SMNVEV (reference sequence). The CDR3 covers 15 residues. CDR3 sequence reads: CASSLKTGWTYEQYF. CDR3 sequence (DNA): TGTGCCAGCAGTTTAAAGACAGGGTGGACCTACGAGCAGTACTTC.

This clone showed up just a few times. V usage is TRBV6-5 and J usage is TRBJ1-1, with D unclear. The CDR3 runs 14 residues. Germline assignment: CDR1 MNHEY and CDR2 SVGAGI. V lost 7 bases and J lost 4, with 16 bases in between. Written as DNA, the CDR3 is TGTGCCAGCATTTTAAGAGTTGGTTCCACTGAAGCTTTCTTT. It specifies CASILRVGSTEAFF.

The J gene is TRBJ1-6, the V gene TRBV19; D unclear. The V end lost 0 bases, the J end lost 0 bases, and 9 bases lay between the germline ends. The CDR3 runs 17 residues. Germline V gene sequence: CDR1 LNHDA, CDR2 SQIVND (reference sequence). CDR3 nucleotides: TGTGCCAGTAGTATAGATCTCGGGAGCTCCTATAATTCACCCCTCCACTTT. Translating it yields CASSIDLGSSYNSPLHF.

The chain combines TRBV11-2 with TRBJ2-5, with 9 bases lining up with TRBD1. In germline, CDR1 is SGHAT, CDR2 FQNNGV. This CDR3 region has 17 residues. Germline trimming cut 0 bases from V and 3 bases from J; bases unmatched to any gene: 8. The CDR3: CASSLESQRTGEETQYF. The CDR3 bases are TGTGCCAGCAGCTTAGAAAGTCAGAGGACAGGGGAAGAGACCCAGTACTTC.

The chain couples TRBV9 to TRBJ2-1; weak D call: TRBD1 (6 bases). The V gene's germline CDR1 is SGDLS and CDR2 YYNGEE. Trimming cost V 0 bases and J 7 bases, with 8 bases left between them. The CDR3 is 13 residues long. CDR3 sequence: CASSVADRNEQFF. CDR3 DNA: TGTGCCAGCAGCGTAGCTGACAGGAATGAGCAGTTCTTC.

The chain uses TRBV6-5 and TRBJ2-5, with 8 bases lining up with TRBD1. Trimming cost V 6 bases and J 5 bases; bases outside gene matches: 5. Germline-derived CDR1 and CDR2 are MNHEY and SVGAGI. The CDR3 runs to 13 residues. The CDR3 DNA follows: TGTGCCAGCAGACAGGGGGTGGGGGAGACCCAGTACTTC. Translation: CASRQGVGETQYF.